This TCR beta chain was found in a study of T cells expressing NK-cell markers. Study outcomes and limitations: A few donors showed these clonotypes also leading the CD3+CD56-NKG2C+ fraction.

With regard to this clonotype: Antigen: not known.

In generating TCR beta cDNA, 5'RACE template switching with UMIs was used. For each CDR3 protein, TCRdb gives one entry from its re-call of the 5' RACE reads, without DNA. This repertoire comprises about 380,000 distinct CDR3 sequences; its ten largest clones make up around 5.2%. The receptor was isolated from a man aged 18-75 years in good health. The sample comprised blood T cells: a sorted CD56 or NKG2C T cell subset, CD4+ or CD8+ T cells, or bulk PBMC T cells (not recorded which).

The CDR3 sequence is CASSPKVGRGQETQYF. The chain joins TRBV7-8 to TRBJ2-5; the TRBD1 assignment by TCRdb is unverifiable without DNA. CDR3 length: 16 amino acids. Germline-derived CDR1 and CDR2 are SGHVS and FQNEAQ.